One and the same sample provided the 10 T cell receptor beta chains below, sequenced in a study of cytomegalovirus exposure and HLA in healthy donors. Amplification used 60 Vbeta primers and 13 Jbeta primers. Assay used: immunoSEQ multiplex PCR; TCRdb lists only in-frame clones, some missing. The table shows about 120,000 clones, with about four fifths occurring only once. Sequencing was performed on PBMCs. Source of these receptors: a woman under 30 in good health and CMV-seronegative.

This clone was recorded only once. This chain links TRBV10-1 with TRBJ2-3; the D gene is possibly TRBD1 (6 bases). The V end lost 3 bases, the J end lost 4 bases, and 20 bases lay between the germline ends. The CDR3 length is 17 residues. Germline CDR1 and CDR2: WNHNN and SYGVQD (reference sequence). The CDR3 loop is CASSEVWRQGIPDTQYF. The CDR3 DNA follows: TGCGCCAGCAGTGAAGTTTGGCGGCAGGGGATCCCAGATACGCAGTATTTT.

V is TRBV25-1 and J is TRBJ2-1; TRBD2 aligns across 8 bases. The V gene end was trimmed by 4 bases and the J gene end by 10 bases; junction bases not matched to a gene: 9. Per germline, CDR1 MGHDK and CDR2 SYGVNS. This CDR3 has 14 amino acids. DNA of the CDR3: TGTGCCAGCAGTGCCCCCGGACTAGCACGGGAGCAGTTCTTC. It specifies CASSAPGLAREQFF.

This clone was seen only a few times. J is TRBJ2-4 and V is TRBV28; D is perhaps TRBD1 (6 bases). Germline values: CDR1 MDHEN, CDR2 SYDVKM. The CDR3 length is 14 residues. Trimming cost V 6 bases and J 1 base, with 10 bases left between them. The DNA of the CDR3 is TGTGCCAGCAGACGCCAGGGGGCCAAAAACATTCAGTACTTC. The encoded protein is CASRRQGAKNIQYF.

V is TRBV5-5 and J is TRBJ2-7, with D perhaps matching TRBD2 (5 bases). Per the germline V gene, CDR1 is SGHKS and CDR2 is YYEKEE (reference sequence). This CDR3 contains 15 residues. V was cut by 2 bases and J by 2 bases, with 14 bases left in between. The CDR3 region has the DNA TGTGCCAGCAGCTTAGCAGCGGTAGGTACCTACGAGCAGTACTTC. This translates into CASSLAAVGTYEQYF.

As DNA, the CDR3 is TGTGCCAGCAGCCCCACGGGGAACAATCAGCCCCAGCATTTT. This gives the protein CASSPTGNNQPQHF. V gene TRBV5-5 combines with J gene TRBJ1-5, with D hard to call. Germline CDR1 SGHKS, CDR2 YYEKEE (reference sequence). Between the trimmed V and J ends, which lost 4 bases and 3 bases, there was a span of 11 bases. CDR3 length: 14 residues.

The V gene is TRBV5-4, the J gene TRBJ2-5; TRBD1 agrees at 7 bases. This CDR3 spans 14 amino acids. V lost 4 bases, J lost 5 bases, and 8 bases stayed unmatched. The V gene's germline CDR1 is SGHNT and CDR2 YYREEE (reference sequence). CDR3 coding DNA: TGTGCCAGCAGCCCGGACAGGTTGGTCGAGACCCAGTACTTC. This codes for CASSPDRLVETQYF.

This clone appeared a single time. V usage is TRBV14 and J usage is TRBJ1-1; 9 nucleotides agree with TRBD1. J gave up 4 bases and V 4 bases, and 7 bases lay outside the gene matches. Germline V lookup: CDR1 SGHDN, CDR2 FVKESK. This CDR3 contains 15 residues. CDR3 residues: CASSRQGQGTTEAFF. CDR3 coding DNA: TGTGCCAGCAGCCGCCAGGGACAGGGTACCACTGAAGCTTTCTTT.

The V and J genes are TRBV10-2 and TRBJ1-1; TRBD1 agrees at 7 bases. V dropped 6 bases and J dropped 5; count of bases not matched to a gene: 3. The CDR3 is 12 amino acids. The germline V gene has CDR1 WSHSY and CDR2 SAAADI. For the CDR3, the DNA is TGCGCCAGCAGCCCAGGGGGAACTGAAGCTTTCTTT. This gives the protein CASSPGGTEAFF.

This clone was seen more than once but under ten times. The V and J genes are TRBV9 and TRBJ2-2; 8 bases match TRBD1. The CDR3 length is 16 residues. Unmatched junction bases numbered 9, after V lost 3 bases and J lost 5 bases. CDR1 and CDR2 (germline): SGDLS, YYNGEE. The CDR3 DNA reads as TGTGCCAGCAGCGGGACAGGGACCGCCACTACCGGGGAGCTGTTTTTT. As protein: CASSGTGTATTGELFF.

The chain is built from TRBV5-1 and TRBJ1-4; 7 bases agree with TRBD1. The trim removed 4 bases at V and 7 bases at J, leaving 10 bases unmatched. The CDR3 contains 15 residues. Germline CDR1 and CDR2: SGHRS and YFSETQ. In nucleotides, the CDR3 is TGCGCCAGCAGCCTCCCGACAGGGATCGGTGAAAAACTGTTTTTT. This encodes CASSLPTGIGEKLFF. The full variable domain, completed using reference TRBV5-1 and TRBJ1-4, is KAGVTQTPRYLIKTRGQQVTLSCSPISGHRSVSWYQQTPGQGLQFLFEYFSETQRNKGNFPGRFSGRQFSNSRSEMNVSTLELGDSALYLCASSLPTGIGEKLFFGSGTQLSVL.